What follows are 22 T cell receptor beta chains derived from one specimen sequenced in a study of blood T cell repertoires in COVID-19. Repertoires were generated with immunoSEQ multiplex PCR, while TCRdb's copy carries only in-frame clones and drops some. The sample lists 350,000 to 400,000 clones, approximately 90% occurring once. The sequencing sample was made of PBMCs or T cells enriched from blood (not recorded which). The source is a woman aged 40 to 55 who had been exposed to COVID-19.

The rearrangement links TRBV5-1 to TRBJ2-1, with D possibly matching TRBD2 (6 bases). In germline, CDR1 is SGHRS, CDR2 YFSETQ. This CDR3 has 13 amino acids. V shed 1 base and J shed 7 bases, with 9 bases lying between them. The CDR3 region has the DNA TGCGCCAGCAGCTTGAGGCGGGAAAATGAGCAGTTCTTC. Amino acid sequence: CASSLRRENEQFF.

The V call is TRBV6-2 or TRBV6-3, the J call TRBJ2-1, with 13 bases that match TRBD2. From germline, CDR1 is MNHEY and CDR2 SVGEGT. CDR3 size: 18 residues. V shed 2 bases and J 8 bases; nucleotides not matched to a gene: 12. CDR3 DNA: TGTGCCAGCAGTTACCCCACCGGACTAGCGGGAGTTTTGGATGAGCAGTTCTTC. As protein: CASSYPTGLAGVLDEQFF.

CDR3 bases: TGTGCCTGGAGTGTTTCGAGGGATTTCTATGGCTACACCTTC. Amino acid sequence: CAWSVSRDFYGYTF. The chain couples TRBV30 to TRBJ1-2, with D uncertain. Trimming shortened V by 0 bases and J by 4 bases, and 12 bases separated the two germline ends. Germline assignment: CDR1 GTSNPN and CDR2 SVGIG (reference sequence). The CDR3 is 14 residues long.

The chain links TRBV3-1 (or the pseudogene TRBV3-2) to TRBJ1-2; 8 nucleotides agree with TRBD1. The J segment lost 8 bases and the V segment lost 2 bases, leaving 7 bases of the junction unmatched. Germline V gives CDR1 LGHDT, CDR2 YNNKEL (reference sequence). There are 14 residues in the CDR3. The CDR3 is CASSQRQGIWGYTF. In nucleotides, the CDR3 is TGTGCCAGCAGCCAAAGACAGGGGATATGGGGCTACACCTTC.

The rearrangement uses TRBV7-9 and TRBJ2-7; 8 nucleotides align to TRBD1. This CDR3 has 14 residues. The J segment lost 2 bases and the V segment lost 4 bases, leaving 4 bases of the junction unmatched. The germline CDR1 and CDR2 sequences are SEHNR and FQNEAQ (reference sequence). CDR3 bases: TGTGCCAGCAGCTCATACAGGGGGGCCTACGAGCAGTACTTC. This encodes CASSSYRGAYEQYF.

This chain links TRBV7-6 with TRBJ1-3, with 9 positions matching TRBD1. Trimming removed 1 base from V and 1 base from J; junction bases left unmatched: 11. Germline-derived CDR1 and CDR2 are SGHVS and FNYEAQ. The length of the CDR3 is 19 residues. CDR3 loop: CASSLDPPSDRGSGNTIYF. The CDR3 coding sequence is TGTGCCAGCAGCTTAGACCCCCCCTCTGACAGGGGGTCTGGAAACACCATATATTTT.

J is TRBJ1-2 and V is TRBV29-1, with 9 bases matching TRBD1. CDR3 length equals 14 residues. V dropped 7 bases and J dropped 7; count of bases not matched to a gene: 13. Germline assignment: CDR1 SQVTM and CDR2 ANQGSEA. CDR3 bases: TGCAGCGCTGAGACGGGACAGGGTAGTTCTGGCTACACCTTC. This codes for CSAETGQGSSGYTF. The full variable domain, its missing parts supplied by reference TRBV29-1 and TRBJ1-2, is SAVISQKPSRDICQRGTSLTIQCQVDSQVTMMFWYRQQPGQSLTLIATANQGSEATYESGFVIDKFPISRPNLTFSTLTVSNMSPEDSSIYLCSAETGQGSSGYTFGSGTRLTVV.

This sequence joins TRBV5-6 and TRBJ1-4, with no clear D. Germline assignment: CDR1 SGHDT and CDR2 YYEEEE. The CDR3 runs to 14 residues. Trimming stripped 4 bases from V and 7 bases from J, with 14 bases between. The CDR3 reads CASSLHGLVEKLFF. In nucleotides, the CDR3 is TGTGCCAGCAGCCTCCATGGCCTCGTTGAAAAACTGTTTTTT.

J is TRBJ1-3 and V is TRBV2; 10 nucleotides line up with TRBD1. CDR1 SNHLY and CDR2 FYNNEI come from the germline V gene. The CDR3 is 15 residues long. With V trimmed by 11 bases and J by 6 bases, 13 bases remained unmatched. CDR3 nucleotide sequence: TGTGCCGGAGACCTCGAGGGACAGGGGCAAAACACCATATATTTT. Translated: CAGDLEGQGQNTIYF.

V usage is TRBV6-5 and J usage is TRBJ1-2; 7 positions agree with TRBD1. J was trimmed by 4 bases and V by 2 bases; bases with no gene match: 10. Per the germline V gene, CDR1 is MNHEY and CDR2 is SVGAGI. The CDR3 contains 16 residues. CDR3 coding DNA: TGTGCCAGCAGTTACACACGGACAGGTCGTCGCTATGGCTACACCTTC. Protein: CASSYTRTGRRYGYTF.

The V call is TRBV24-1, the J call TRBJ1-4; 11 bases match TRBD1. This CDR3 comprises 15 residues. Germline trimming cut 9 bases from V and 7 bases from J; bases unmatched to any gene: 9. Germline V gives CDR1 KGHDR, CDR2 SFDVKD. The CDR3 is CATQDRGQVAEKLFF. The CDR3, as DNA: TGTGCCACCCAGGACAGGGGGCAGGTAGCTGAAAAACTGTTTTTT.

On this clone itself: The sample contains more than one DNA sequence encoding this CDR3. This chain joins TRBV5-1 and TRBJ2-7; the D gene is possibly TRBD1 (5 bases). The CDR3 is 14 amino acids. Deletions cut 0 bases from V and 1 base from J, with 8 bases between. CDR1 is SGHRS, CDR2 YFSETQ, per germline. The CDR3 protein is CASSLGSGSYEQYF. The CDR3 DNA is TGCGCCAGCAGCTTGGGCTCAGGGTCCTACGAGCAGTACTTC.

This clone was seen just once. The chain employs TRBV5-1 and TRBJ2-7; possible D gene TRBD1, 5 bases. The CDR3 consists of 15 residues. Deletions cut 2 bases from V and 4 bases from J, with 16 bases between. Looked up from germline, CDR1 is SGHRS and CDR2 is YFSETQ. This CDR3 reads CASSLGHQGGYEQYF. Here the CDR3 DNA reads TGCGCCAGCAGCTTAGGTCACCAGGGTGGTTACGAGCAGTACTTC.

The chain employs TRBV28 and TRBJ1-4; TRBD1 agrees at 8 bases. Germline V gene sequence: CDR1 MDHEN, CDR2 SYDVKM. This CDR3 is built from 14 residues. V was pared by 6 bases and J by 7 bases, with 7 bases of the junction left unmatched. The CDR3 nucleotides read TGTGCCAGCAGCCTACAGGGGGGCGGTGAAAAACTGTTTTTT. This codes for CASSLQGGGEKLFF.

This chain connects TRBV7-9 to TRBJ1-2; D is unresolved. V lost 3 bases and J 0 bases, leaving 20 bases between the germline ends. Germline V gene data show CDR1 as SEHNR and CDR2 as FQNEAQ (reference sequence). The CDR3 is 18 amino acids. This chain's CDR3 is CASSFRSDRLKTNYGYTF. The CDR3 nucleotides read TGTGCCAGCAGCTTTCGTAGTGACCGACTAAAAACTAACTATGGCTACACCTTC. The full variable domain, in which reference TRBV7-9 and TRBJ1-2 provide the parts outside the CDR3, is DTGVSQNPRHKITKRGQNVTFRCDPISEHNRLYWYRQTLGQGPEFLTYFQNEAQLEKSRLLSDRFSAERPKGSFSTLEIQRTEQGDSAMYLCASSFRSDRLKTNYGYTFGSGTRLTVV.

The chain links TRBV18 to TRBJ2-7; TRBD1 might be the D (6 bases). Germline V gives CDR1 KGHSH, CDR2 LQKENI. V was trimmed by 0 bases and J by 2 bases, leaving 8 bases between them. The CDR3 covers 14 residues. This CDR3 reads CASSPPDSPYEQYF. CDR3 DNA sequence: TGTGCCAGCTCACCACCGGACAGTCCCTACGAGCAGTACTTC.

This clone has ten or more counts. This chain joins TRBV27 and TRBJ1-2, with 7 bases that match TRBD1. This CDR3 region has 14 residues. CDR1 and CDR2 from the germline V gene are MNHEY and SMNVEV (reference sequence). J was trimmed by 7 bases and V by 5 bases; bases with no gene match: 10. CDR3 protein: CASSAYRGGGGYTF. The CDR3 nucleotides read TGTGCCAGCAGTGCCTATAGAGGGGGCGGTGGCTACACCTTC.

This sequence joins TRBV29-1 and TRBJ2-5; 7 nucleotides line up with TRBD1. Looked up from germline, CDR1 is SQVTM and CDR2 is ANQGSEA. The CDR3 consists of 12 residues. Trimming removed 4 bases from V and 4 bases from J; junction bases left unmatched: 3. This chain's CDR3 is CSVGRGRETQYF. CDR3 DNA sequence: TGCAGCGTTGGTAGGGGGCGAGAGACCCAGTACTTC.

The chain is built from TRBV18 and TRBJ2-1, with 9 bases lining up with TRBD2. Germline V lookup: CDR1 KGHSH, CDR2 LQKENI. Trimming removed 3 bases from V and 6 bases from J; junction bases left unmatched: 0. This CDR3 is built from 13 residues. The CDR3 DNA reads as TGTGCCAGCTCACCTAGCGGGGGCAATGAGCAGTTCTTC. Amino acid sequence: CASSPSGGNEQFF.

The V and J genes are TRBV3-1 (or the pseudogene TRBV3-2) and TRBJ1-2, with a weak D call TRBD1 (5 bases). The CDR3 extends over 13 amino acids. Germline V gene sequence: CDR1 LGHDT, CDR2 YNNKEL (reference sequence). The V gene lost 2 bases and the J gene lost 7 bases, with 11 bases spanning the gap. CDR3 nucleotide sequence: TGTGCCAGCAGCCAAAAAGGGAGGGGTGGCTACACCTTC. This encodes CASSQKGRGGYTF.

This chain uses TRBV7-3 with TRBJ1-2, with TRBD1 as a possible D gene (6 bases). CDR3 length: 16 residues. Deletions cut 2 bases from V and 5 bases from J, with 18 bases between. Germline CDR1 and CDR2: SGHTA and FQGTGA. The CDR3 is CASSLFPDSGKYGYTF. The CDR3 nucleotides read TGTGCCAGCAGCTTATTCCCGGACAGTGGAAAGTATGGCTACACCTTC.

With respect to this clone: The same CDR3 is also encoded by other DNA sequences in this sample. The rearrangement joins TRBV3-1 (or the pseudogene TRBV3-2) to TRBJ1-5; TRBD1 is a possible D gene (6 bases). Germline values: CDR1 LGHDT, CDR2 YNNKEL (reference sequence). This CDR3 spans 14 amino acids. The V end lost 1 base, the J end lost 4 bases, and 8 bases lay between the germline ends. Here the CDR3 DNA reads TGTGCCAGCAGCCAAGGCAGGGGTAATCAGCCCCAGCATTTT. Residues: CASSQGRGNQPQHF.